Shown below are 30 T cell receptor beta chains from a single sample sequenced in a study of OX40 agonist ivuxolimab in advanced cancers. This table comes from immunoSEQ multiplex PCR, and its TCRdb copy is limited to in-frame clones, with some not included. Of about 91,000 clones listed, 86% are singletons. The starting material was CD4+ or CD8+ T cells sorted from blood, obtained in a trial of the OX40 agonist ivuxolimab. The source of these receptors is an adult with an advanced solid tumor such as melanoma, head and neck, liver or kidney cancer.

This sequence joins TRBV5-4 and TRBJ2-1, with 8 bases aligning to TRBD2. The ends lost 1 base at V and 6 bases at J; junction bases unmatched: 6. The germline V gene has CDR1 SGHNT and CDR2 YYREEE (reference sequence). The CDR3 consists of 15 residues. This CDR3 reads CASSLPGLGGNEQFF. The CDR3 DNA follows: TGTGCCAGCAGCTTGCCGGGACTAGGCGGCAATGAGCAGTTCTTC.

The chain uses TRBV5-1 and TRBJ1-5; D unresolved. V lost 4 bases and J 5 bases, leaving 10 bases between the germline ends. The length of the CDR3 is 13 residues. Germline V gene data show CDR1 as SGHRS and CDR2 as YFSETQ. The CDR3 bases are TGCGCCAGCAGCCCTGACCTGGATCAGCCCCAGCATTTT. It encodes CASSPDLDQPQHF. The variable domain in full, completed from reference TRBV5-1 and TRBJ1-5, reads KAGVTQTPRYLIKTRGQQVTLSCSPISGHRSVSWYQQTPGQGLQFLFEYFSETQRNKGNFPGRFSGRQFSNSRSEMNVSTLELGDSALYLCASSPDLDQPQHFGDGTRLSIL.

The chain recombines TRBV6-5 with TRBJ1-2; D remains unclear. Germline V lookup: CDR1 MNHEY, CDR2 SVGAGI. V was pared by 4 bases and J by 2 bases, with 11 bases between. The CDR3 runs to 14 residues. The CDR3 reads CASSFRAENYGYTF. CDR3 nucleotides: TGTGCCAGCAGTTTTCGCGCGGAGAACTATGGCTACACCTTC.

V and J are TRBV19 and TRBJ2-7, with unresolved D. V shed 3 bases and J shed 3 bases, with 18 bases lying between them. The CDR3 is 16 residues long. The germline CDR1 and CDR2 sequences are LNHDA and SQIVND (reference sequence). As DNA, the CDR3 is TGTGCCAGTAGTATGATCGGCGGATACGAAATCTACGAGCAGTACTTC. Translating gives CASSMIGGYEIYEQYF.

The chain employs TRBV5-4 and TRBJ2-5, with no clear D. The length of the CDR3 is 14 residues. Trimming removed 6 bases from V and 2 bases from J, with 14 bases in between. Germline V CDR1 and CDR2: SGHNT, YYREEE (reference sequence). DNA for the CDR3: TGTGCCAGCACCCCGAGTAAGAATCAAGAGACCCAGTACTTC. This codes for CASTPSKNQETQYF.

This sequence joins TRBV5-1 and TRBJ2-7, with D possibly matching TRBD1 (5 bases). Per germline, CDR1 SGHRS and CDR2 YFSETQ. V was shortened by 0 bases and J by 4 bases, with 20 bases between the two germline ends. The CDR3 is made up of 17 amino acids. The CDR3 DNA follows: TGCGCCAGCAGCTTGGCCTCGGCAGGGCTATACACTTACGAGCAGTACTTC. Encoded protein: CASSLASAGLYTYEQYF.

The V gene is TRBV10-2, the J gene TRBJ1-1; 12 bases agree with TRBD1. The CDR3 consists of 15 residues. V was clipped by 5 bases and J by 5 bases; unmatched bases: 6. Germline assignment: CDR1 WSHSY and CDR2 SAAADI. The CDR3 protein is CASSTRDRGRTEAFF. CDR3 DNA sequence: TGCGCCAGCAGTACCCGGGACAGGGGGCGGACTGAAGCTTTCTTT.

The chain couples TRBV19 to TRBJ1-2; D is uncertain. The germline V gene has CDR1 LNHDA and CDR2 SQIVND (reference sequence). The ends were cut back, 3 bases at V and 5 bases at J, with 7 bases in the middle. The CDR3 loop spans 12 amino acids. The CDR3 is CASSMGTYGYTF. CDR3 DNA: TGTGCCAGTAGTATGGGAACGTATGGCTACACCTTC.

CDR3 residues: CASTQTAGGPHTQYF. The CDR3 DNA reads as TGTGCCAGTACCCAAACGGCGGGAGGGCCGCATACGCAGTATTTT. The V gene is TRBV19, the J gene TRBJ2-3; 9 positions agree with TRBD2. Germline loops: CDR1 LNHDA, CDR2 SQIVND (reference sequence). The junction had 12 bases not matched to a gene; V was cut back by 7 bases and J by 7 bases. The CDR3 has 15 amino acids.

The CDR3 protein is CASAPPGGEGYTF. Written as DNA, the CDR3 is TGTGCTAGTGCCCCCCCTGGGGGGGAAGGCTACACCTTC. The V call is TRBV12-5, the J call TRBJ1-2; D is perhaps TRBD1 (5 bases). Germline lookup yields CDR1 LGHNT and CDR2 FRNRAP. The CDR3 is made up of 13 amino acids. The V end lost 7 bases, the J end lost 8 bases, and 17 bases lay between the germline ends.

The V call is TRBV10-3, the J call TRBJ2-1, with 7 bases that match TRBD2. V lost 2 bases, J lost 0 bases, and 16 bases stayed unmatched. The germline V gene has CDR1 ENHRY and CDR2 SYGVKD. The CDR3 spans 20 residues. The CDR3 protein is CAISEKEGGLAGSSYNEQFF. CDR3 DNA: TGTGCCATCAGTGAGAAGGAGGGAGGGTTGGCGGGAAGCTCCTACAATGAGCAGTTCTTC.

V and J are TRBV19 and TRBJ2-6, with a tentative D call TRBD1 (6 bases). The CDR3 covers 16 residues. Germline loops: CDR1 LNHDA, CDR2 SQIVND (reference sequence). The V gene lost 5 bases and the J gene lost 0 bases, with 11 bases spanning the gap. In nucleotides, the CDR3 is TGTGCCAGTAGTGTAACGGACAGCTCTGGGGCCAACGTCCTGACTTTC. It specifies CASSVTDSSGANVLTF.

V is TRBV5-1 and J is TRBJ1-5; tentative D call: TRBD1 (6 bases). Germline CDR1 reads SGHRS; CDR2 reads YFSETQ. Trimming shortened V by 7 bases and J by 4 bases, and 12 bases separated the two germline ends. The CDR3 extends over 13 amino acids. Written as DNA, the CDR3 is TGCGCCAGCTCTCGGGACACAAATCAGCCCCAGCATTTT. It codes for CASSRDTNQPQHF. Drawing the rest from reference TRBV5-1 and TRBJ1-5, the complete variable domain is KAGVTQTPRYLIKTRGQQVTLSCSPISGHRSVSWYQQTPGQGLQFLFEYFSETQRNKGNFPGRFSGRQFSNSRSEMNVSTLELGDSALYLCASSRDTNQPQHFGDGTRLSIL.

The V and J genes are TRBV19 and TRBJ2-1; 12 nucleotides align to TRBD2. J lost 2 bases, V lost 0 bases, and 8 bases had no gene match. CDR3 length equals 19 residues. From germline, CDR1 is LNHDA and CDR2 SQIVND (reference sequence). This CDR3 is CASSIDLGASGRAYNEQFF. CDR3 DNA: TGTGCCAGTAGTATAGATCTCGGGGCTAGCGGGAGGGCCTACAATGAGCAGTTCTTC. The whole variable domain, filled in from reference TRBV19 and TRBJ2-1, reads DGGITQSPKYLFRKEGQNVTLSCEQNLNHDAMYWYRQDPGQGLRLIYYSQIVNDFQKGDIAEGYSVSREKKESFPLTVTSAQKNPTAFYLCASSIDLGASGRAYNEQFFGPGTRLTVL.

J is TRBJ2-7 and V is TRBV28; D unresolved. The CDR3 is made up of 13 amino acids. CDR1 MDHEN and CDR2 SYDVKM come from the germline V gene. V was pared by 5 bases and J by 4 bases, with 12 bases between. CDR3 DNA: TGTGCCAGCAGTGACCTAAGACCGTACGAGCAGTACTTC. This translates into CASSDLRPYEQYF.

This chain joins TRBV5-1 and TRBJ1-1; D is unresolved. V lost 5 bases, J lost 6 bases, and 8 bases lay in between. This CDR3 spans 11 amino acids. Germline CDR1 reads SGHRS; CDR2 reads YFSETQ. The CDR3 reads CASRLEAEAFF. The CDR3 DNA is TGCGCCAGCAGACTGGAGGCTGAAGCTTTCTTT.

The rearrangement joins TRBV7-2 to TRBJ2-5, with TRBD2 matching 12 bases. Trimming removed 11 bases from V and 5 bases from J; junction bases left unmatched: 9. The V gene's germline CDR1 is SGHTA and CDR2 FQGNSA. The CDR3 is 14 residues long. The CDR3 DNA reads TGTGCCGGTCGACTAGCGGGAGCGGGTGAGACCCAGTACTTC. Translation: CAGRLAGAGETQYF.

The V gene is TRBV19, the J gene TRBJ2-5; D not resolved. The V end was cut by 3 bases, the J end by 3 bases, with 8 bases between. The germline V gene has CDR1 LNHDA and CDR2 SQIVND (reference sequence). The CDR3 covers 13 residues. CDR3 in amino acids: CASSMRYEETQYF. Written as DNA, the CDR3 is TGTGCCAGTAGTATGAGGTACGAAGAGACCCAGTACTTC.

This chain joins TRBV14 and TRBJ1-4; D unclear. The V end was cut by 0 bases, the J end by 7 bases, with 12 bases between. CDR1 is SGHDN, CDR2 FVKESK, per germline. This CDR3 is 15 amino acids long. CDR3 sequence reads: CASSQDGHGGEKLFF. DNA for the CDR3: TGTGCCAGCAGCCAAGATGGGCACGGAGGTGAAAAACTGTTTTTT.

The chain joins TRBV7-8 to TRBJ2-1; D call uncertain. CDR1 SGHVS and CDR2 FQNEAQ come from the germline V gene. This CDR3 region has 13 residues. V lost 5 bases, J lost 8 bases, and 13 bases lay in between. The CDR3 here is CASSPARKDEQFF. In DNA form, the CDR3 reads TGTGCCAGCAGCCCGGCACGTAAGGATGAGCAGTTCTTC.

The chain combines TRBV18 with TRBJ1-2; perhaps TRBD1 as D (6 bases). The germline gives CDR1 KGHSH, CDR2 LQKENI. CDR3 size: 16 residues. Trimming shortened V by 3 bases and J by 1 base, and 15 bases separated the two germline ends. The CDR3 DNA follows: TGTGCCAGCTCACCCGTGGGCAGGGGACGTAACTATGGCTACACCTTC. It codes for CASSPVGRGRNYGYTF. Filled out from reference TRBV18 and TRBJ1-2, the complete variable domain reads NAGVMQNPRHLVRRRGQEARLRCSPMKGHSHVYWYRQLPEEGLKFMVYLQKENIIDESGMPKERFSAEFPKEGPSILRIQQVVRGDSAAYFCASSPVGRGRNYGYTFGSGTRLTVV.

This clone was seen just once. CDR3 region: CASSSNRASSGNTIYF. CDR3 DNA: TGTGCCAGCAGCTCTAACAGGGCGAGCTCTGGAAACACCATATATTTT. This chain joins TRBV5-8 and TRBJ1-3, with D possibly being TRBD1 (6 bases). CDR3 length: 16 amino acids. V lost 3 bases and J 0 bases, leaving 13 bases between the germline ends. Germline assignment: CDR1 SGHTS and CDR2 YDEGEE.

The rearrangement uses TRBV4-1 and TRBJ1-2, with a tentative D call TRBD1 (5 bases). The germline V and J ends were trimmed by 0 bases and 0 bases, with 14 bases remaining between them. The CDR3 is made up of 17 amino acids. Looked up from germline, CDR1 is MGHRA and CDR2 is YSYEKL. CDR3 in DNA: TGCGCCAGCAGCCAAGAAGACAGAGACCCTACTAACTATGGCTACACCTTC. It codes for CASSQEDRDPTNYGYTF.

Written as DNA, the CDR3 is TGCGCCAGCAGCTTGCTAGCGGAGGACAATGAGCAGTTCTTC. It codes for CASSLLAEDNEQFF. The V gene is TRBV5-1, the J gene TRBJ2-1, with 7 bases lining up with TRBD2. The germline gives CDR1 SGHRS, CDR2 YFSETQ. The CDR3 runs 14 residues. The ends lost 1 base at V and 5 bases at J; junction bases unmatched: 3.

The rearrangement links TRBV5-5 to TRBJ2-7, with D perhaps TRBD2 (6 bases). The CDR3 totals 13 residues. Per the germline V gene, CDR1 is SGHKS and CDR2 is YYEKEE (reference sequence). The CDR3 protein is CSTSIAESYEQYF. DNA of the CDR3: TGTTCTACCAGCATAGCGGAGTCCTACGAGCAGTACTTC. Together with reference TRBV5-5 and TRBJ2-7, the CDR3 gives the full variable domain: DAGVTQSPTHLIKTRGQQVTLRCSPISGHKSVSWYQQVLGQGPQFIFQYYEKEERGRGNFPDRFSARQFPNYSSELNVNALLLGDSALYLCSTSIAESYEQYFGPGTRLTVT.

The chain employs TRBV6-1 and TRBJ2-2; no firm D call. With 5 bases removed from V and 5 bases from J, the gap between germline ends came to 6 bases. The CDR3 loop spans 12 amino acids. Germline V gene data show CDR1 as MNHNS and CDR2 as SASEGT. The CDR3 region is CASSPETGELFF. Written as DNA, the CDR3 is TGTGCCAGCAGTCCAGAGACCGGGGAGCTGTTTTTT.

The gene calls are TRBV29-1 and TRBJ2-6, with TRBD1 identical over 10 bases. The germline gives CDR1 SQVTM, CDR2 ANQGSEA. The CDR3 covers 15 residues. Trimming removed 4 bases from V and 2 bases from J; junction bases left unmatched: 2. This CDR3 is CSVGQGAAGANVLTF. The CDR3, as DNA: TGCAGCGTTGGACAGGGGGCCGCTGGGGCCAACGTCCTGACTTTC.

The chain recombines TRBV7-2 with TRBJ2-2; 12 bases agree with TRBD2. CDR1 and CDR2 (germline): SGHTA, FQGNSA. The V segment lost 5 bases and the J segment 0 bases; nucleotides outside the gene matches: 4. CDR3 length: 17 amino acids. CDR3 amino acids: CASSPTSGSANTGELFF. The CDR3 nucleotides read TGTGCCAGCAGCCCGACTAGCGGGAGCGCGAACACCGGGGAGCTGTTTTTT.

This clone has ten or more counts. The rearrangement joins TRBV6-5 to TRBJ2-7; 10 bases are shared with TRBD1. Germline V gene lookup returns CDR1 MNHEY and CDR2 SVGAGI. The CDR3 runs 13 residues. With 9 bases clipped from V and 5 bases from J, the junction kept 7 bases outside the gene matches. The CDR3 coding sequence is TGTGCCAGTTCCCGGGACAGGGGCCACGAGCAGTACTTC. Amino acid sequence: CASSRDRGHEQYF.

The V gene is TRBV5-4, the J gene TRBJ2-6, with TRBD1 identical over 10 bases. Germline V gene data show CDR1 as SGHNT and CDR2 as YYREEE (reference sequence). This CDR3 region has 17 residues. The V segment lost 4 bases and the J segment 2 bases; nucleotides outside the gene matches: 6. CDR3 protein: CASSLGQGVAGANVLTF. Written as DNA, the CDR3 is TGTGCCAGCAGCCTCGGACAGGGGGTAGCTGGGGCCAACGTCCTGACTTTC. The variable domain in full, completed from reference TRBV5-4 and TRBJ2-6, reads ETGVTQSPTHLIKTRGQQVTLRCSSQSGHNTVSWYQQALGQGPQFIFQYYREEENGRGNFPPRFSGLQFPNYSSELNVNALELDDSALYLCASSLGQGVAGANVLTFGAGSRLTVL.